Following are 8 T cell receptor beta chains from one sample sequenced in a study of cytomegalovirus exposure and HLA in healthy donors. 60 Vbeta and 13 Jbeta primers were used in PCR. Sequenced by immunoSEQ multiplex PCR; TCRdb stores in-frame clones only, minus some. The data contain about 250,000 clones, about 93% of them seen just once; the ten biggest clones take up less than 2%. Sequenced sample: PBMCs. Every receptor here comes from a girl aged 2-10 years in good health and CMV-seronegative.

Here the CDR3 reads CASSSGQDIQPQHF. The CDR3 DNA sequence: TGTGCCAGCAGCTCGGGACAGGATATTCAGCCCCAGCATTTT. The rearrangement links TRBV5-6 to TRBJ1-5; the match to TRBD1 covers 8 bases. V shed 3 bases and J 6 bases; nucleotides not matched to a gene: 5. The CDR3 length is 14 residues. Germline CDR1 reads SGHDT; CDR2 reads YYEEEE.

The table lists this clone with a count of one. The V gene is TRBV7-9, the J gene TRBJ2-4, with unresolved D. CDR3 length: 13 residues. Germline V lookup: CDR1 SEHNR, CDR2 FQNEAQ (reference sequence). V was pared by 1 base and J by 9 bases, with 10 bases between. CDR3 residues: CASSLGKEVIQYF. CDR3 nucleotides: TGTGCCAGCAGCTTAGGGAAAGAGGTCATTCAGTACTTC.

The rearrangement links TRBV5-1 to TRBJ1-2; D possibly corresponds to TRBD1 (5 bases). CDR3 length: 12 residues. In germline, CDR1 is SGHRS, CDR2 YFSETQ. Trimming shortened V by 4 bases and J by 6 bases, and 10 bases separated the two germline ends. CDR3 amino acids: CASSPEGHGYTF. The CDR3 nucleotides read TGCGCCAGCAGCCCGGAGGGACATGGCTACACCTTC. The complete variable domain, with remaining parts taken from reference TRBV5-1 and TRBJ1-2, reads KAGVTQTPRYLIKTRGQQVTLSCSPISGHRSVSWYQQTPGQGLQFLFEYFSETQRNKGNFPGRFSGRQFSNSRSEMNVSTLELGDSALYLCASSPEGHGYTFGSGTRLTVV.

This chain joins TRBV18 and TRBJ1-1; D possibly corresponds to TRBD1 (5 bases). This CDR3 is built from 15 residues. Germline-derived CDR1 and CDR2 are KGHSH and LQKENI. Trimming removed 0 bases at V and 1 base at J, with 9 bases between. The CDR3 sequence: CASSPPPGKNTEAFF. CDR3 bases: TGTGCCAGCTCACCACCACCAGGGAAGAACACTGAAGCTTTCTTT.

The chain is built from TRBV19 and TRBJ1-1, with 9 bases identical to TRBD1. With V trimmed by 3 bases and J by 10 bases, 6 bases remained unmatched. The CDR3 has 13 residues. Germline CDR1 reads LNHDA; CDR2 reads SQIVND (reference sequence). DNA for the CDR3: TGTGCCAGTAGTATTACAGGGGGCCCGGCAGCTTTCTTT. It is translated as CASSITGGPAAFF.

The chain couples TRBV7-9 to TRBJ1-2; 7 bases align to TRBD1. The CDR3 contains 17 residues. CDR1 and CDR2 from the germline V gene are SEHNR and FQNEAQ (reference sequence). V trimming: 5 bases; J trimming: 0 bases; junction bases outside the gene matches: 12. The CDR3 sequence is CASSQTRDRTSNYGYTF. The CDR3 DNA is TGTGCCAGCAGCCAGACCCGGGACAGAACCTCTAACTATGGCTACACCTTC.

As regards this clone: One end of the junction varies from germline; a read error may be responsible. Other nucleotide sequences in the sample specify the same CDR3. The CDR3 region has the DNA TGCGCCACTACCGGCTTGTTACGGGGGACCCAGTACTTC. Translated: CATTGLLRGTQYF. The genes are TRBV6-1 and TRBJ2-5, with D possibly matching TRBD2 (5 bases). The CDR3 sequence is 13 residues long. Germline loops: CDR1 MNHNS, CDR2 SASEGT.

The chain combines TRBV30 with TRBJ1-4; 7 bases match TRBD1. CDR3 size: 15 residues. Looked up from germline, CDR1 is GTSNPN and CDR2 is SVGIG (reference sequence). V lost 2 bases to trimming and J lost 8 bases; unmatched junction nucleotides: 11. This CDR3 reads CAWSREGDRKEKLFF. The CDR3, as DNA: TGTGCCTGGAGTAGAGAGGGGGACAGAAAGGAAAAACTGTTTTTT.